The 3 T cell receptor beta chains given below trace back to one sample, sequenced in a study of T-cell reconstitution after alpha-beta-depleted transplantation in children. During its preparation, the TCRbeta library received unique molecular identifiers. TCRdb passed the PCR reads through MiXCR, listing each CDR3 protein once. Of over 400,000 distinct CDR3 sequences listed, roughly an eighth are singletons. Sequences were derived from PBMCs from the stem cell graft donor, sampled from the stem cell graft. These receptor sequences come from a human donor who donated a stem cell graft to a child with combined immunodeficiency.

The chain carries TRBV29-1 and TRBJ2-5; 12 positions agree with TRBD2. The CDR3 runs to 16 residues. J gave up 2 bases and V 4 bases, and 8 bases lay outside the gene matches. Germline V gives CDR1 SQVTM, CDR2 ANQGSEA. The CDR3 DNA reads TGCAGCGTTGTTAGGGAGACTAGCGGGAGACAAGAGACCCAGTACTTC. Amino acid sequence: CSVVRETSGRQETQYF. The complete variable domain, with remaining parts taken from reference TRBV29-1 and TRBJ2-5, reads SAVISQKPSRDICQRGTSLTIQCQVDSQVTMMFWYRQQPGQSLTLIATANQGSEATYESGFVIDKFPISRPNLTFSTLTVSNMSPEDSSIYLCSVVRETSGRQETQYFGPGTRLLVL.

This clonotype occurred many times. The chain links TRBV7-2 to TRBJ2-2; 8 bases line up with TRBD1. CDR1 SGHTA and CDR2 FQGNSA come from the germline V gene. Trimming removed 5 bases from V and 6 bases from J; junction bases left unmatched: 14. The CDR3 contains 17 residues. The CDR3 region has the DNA TGTGCCAGCAGCCTTAATAGCAGGGGGCTTCTCGCCGGGGAGCTGTTTTTT. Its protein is CASSLNSRGLLAGELFF.

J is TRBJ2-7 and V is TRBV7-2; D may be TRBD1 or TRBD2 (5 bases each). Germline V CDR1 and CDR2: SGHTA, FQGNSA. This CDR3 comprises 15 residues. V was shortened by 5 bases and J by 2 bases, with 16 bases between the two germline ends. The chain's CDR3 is CASSPPGVGPYEQYF. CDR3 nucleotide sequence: TGTGCCAGCAGCCCCCCCGGGGTGGGGCCCTACGAGCAGTACTTC.